Here is one T cell receptor beta chain with its context. The source of the sample is a study of cytomegalovirus exposure and HLA in healthy donors. Primers: 60 Vbeta forward and 13 Jbeta reverse. Sequenced by immunoSEQ multiplex PCR; TCRdb stores in-frame clones only, minus some. The sample lists almost 200,000 clones; 70% to 80% were seen once. J gave up 4 bases and V 6 bases, and 9 bases lay outside the gene matches. Germline CDR1 reads SNHLY; CDR2 reads FYNNEI. The CDR3 consists of 15 residues. The chain employs TRBV2 and TRBJ1-1; 9 bases agree with TRBD1. The origin of this receptor is a male donor in good health and CMV-seropositive. The sample taken for sequencing was PBMCs. DNA of the CDR3: TGTGCCAGCAGGCCGGACAGGGGTAAAGGCACTGAAGCTTTCTTT. Its protein product is CASRPDRGKGTEAFF.